This record looks at one T cell receptor beta chain sequence and its context. Its antigen is as yet unknown. V lost 3 bases, J lost 9 bases, and 19 bases lay in between. CDR1 and CDR2 (germline): DFQATT, SNEGSKA (reference sequence). The CDR3 totals 14 residues. The sample belongs to a study of post-analysis software for immune sequencing data. TCR beta cDNA libraries included unique molecular identifiers. Each CDR3 protein is one row after TCRdb ran MiXCR on the PCR reads. The table records about 160,000 distinct CDR3 sequences, roughly 40% of them present only once. The study's findings and limits: Comparison of patients with controls showed a handful of TRBV segments more frequent in patients, TRBV5-6, TRBV5-1 and TRBV20-1 among them.

The source is a girl aged 5-17 years with multiple sclerosis. The sequenced sample was blood, obtained after autologous hematopoietic stem cell transplantation. This chain joins TRBV20-1 and TRBJ2-3; D may correspond to TRBD1 or TRBD2 (7 bases each). The CDR3: CSARGGTAPGTQYF. CDR3 DNA: TGCAGTGCTAGGGGAGGGACAGCCCCTGGGACGCAGTATTTT.